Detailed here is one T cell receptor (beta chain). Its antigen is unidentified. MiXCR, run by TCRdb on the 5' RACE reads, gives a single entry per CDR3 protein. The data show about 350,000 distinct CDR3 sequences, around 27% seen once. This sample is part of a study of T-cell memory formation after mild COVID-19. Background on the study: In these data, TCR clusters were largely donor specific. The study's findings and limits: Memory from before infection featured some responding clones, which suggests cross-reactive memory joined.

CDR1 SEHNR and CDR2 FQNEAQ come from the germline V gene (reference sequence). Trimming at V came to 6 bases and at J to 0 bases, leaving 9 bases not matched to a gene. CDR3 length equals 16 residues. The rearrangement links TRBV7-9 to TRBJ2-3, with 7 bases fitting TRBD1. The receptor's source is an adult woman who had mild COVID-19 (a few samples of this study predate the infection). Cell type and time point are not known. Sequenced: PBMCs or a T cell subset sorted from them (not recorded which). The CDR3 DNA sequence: TGTGCCAGCAGTTCTCTGGGGACAGCAAGCACAGATACGCAGTATTTT. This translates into CASSSLGTASTDTQYF.